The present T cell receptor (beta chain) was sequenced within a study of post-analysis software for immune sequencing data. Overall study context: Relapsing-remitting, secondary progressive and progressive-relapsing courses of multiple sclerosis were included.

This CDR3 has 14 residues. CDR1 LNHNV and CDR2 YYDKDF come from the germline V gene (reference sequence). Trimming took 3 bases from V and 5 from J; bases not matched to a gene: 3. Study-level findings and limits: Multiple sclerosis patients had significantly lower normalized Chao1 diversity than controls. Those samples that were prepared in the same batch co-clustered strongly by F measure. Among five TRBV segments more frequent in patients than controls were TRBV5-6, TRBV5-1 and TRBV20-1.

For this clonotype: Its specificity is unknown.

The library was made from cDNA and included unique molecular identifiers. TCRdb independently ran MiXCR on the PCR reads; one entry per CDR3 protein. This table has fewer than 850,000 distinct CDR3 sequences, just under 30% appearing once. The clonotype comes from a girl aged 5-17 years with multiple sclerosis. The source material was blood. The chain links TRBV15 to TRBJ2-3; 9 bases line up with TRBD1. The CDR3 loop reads CATSRDRGEDTQYF. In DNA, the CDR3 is TGTGCCACCAGCAGGGACAGGGGTGAAGATACGCAGTATTTT.